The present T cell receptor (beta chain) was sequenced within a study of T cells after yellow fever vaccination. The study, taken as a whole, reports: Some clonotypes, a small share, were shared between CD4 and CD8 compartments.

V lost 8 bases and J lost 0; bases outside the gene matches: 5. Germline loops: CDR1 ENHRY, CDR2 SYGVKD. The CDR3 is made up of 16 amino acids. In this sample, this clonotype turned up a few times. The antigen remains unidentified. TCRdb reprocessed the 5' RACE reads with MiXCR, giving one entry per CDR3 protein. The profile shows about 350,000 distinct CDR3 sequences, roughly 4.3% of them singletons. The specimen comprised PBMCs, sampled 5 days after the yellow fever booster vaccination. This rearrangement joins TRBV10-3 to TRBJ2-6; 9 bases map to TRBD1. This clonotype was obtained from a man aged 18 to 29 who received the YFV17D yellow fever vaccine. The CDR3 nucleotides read TGTGCCATCGGACAGGGGAAATTCTCTGGGGCCAACGTCCTGACTTTC. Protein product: CAIGQGKFSGANVLTF.